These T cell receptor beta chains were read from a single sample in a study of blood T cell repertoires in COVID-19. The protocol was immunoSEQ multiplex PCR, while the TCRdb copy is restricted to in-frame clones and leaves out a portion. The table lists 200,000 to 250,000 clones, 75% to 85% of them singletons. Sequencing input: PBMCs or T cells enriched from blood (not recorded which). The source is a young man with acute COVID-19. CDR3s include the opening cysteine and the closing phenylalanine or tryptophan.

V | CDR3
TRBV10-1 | CASSERQGTFIEQFF
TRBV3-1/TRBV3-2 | CASSQVSTGIAYF
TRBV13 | CASSLSGSDQPQHF
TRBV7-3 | CASSLKGSGGPNTGELFF
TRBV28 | CASRRVNPASTDTQYF
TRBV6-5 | CASRGPGQGISYF
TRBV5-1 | CASSPSGGALEQYF
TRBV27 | CASSSPPIRGNEQFF
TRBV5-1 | CASSLRPYGVTIAKNIQYF
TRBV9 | CASSPSGVENEQYF
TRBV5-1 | CASSSLPNLDRGPFYEQYF
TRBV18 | CASSPWVSQRTYEQYF
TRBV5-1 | CASSLVGPGDTEAFF
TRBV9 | CASSGPALTGNYGYTF
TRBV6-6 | CASSYLGGGYTF
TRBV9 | CASSPSGGYTDTQYF
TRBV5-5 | CASSLAVGTANTEAFF
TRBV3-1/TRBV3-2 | CASSQLAGGPYEQYF
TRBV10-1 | CASSEGSGPQHF
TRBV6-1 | CASSDTGTWRNEQFF
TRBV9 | CASNIQGTAPYEQYF
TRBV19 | CASSMVAGVSYNEQFF
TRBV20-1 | CSGIHITEAFF
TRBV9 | CASSGPTTGGSEKLFF
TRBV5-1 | CASSLEGQMSYNEQFF
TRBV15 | CATSETSPNYGYTF
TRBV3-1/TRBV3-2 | CASSPTGGGRAQHF
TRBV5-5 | CASSSQGGGNQPQHF
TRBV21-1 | CASRSTGHLLGYGYTF
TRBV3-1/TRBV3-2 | CASSAGGGEQYF
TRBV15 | CATSRRGDSPAAEQYF
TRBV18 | CASSLDRGNNSPLHF
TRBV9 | CASSLTWDFTEAFF
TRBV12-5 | CASGLVQGGEYGYTF
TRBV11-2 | CASSSLRGRTGTYEQYF
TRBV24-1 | CATSASDRDYGYTF